The 20 T cell receptor beta chains below all came from one sample that was sequenced in a study of control samples from healthy donors and cancer patients. This table comes from immunoSEQ multiplex PCR, and its TCRdb copy is limited to in-frame clones, with some not included. The table has 350,000 to 450,000 clones, roughly 90% seen once. The sample was PBMCs. These receptors came from a man aged 35-49 years with head and neck cancer.

V is TRBV27 and J is TRBJ1-6; the match to TRBD1 covers 11 bases. Germline CDR1 MNHEY, CDR2 SMNVEV (reference sequence). J was trimmed by 10 bases and V by 9 bases; bases with no gene match: 8. The CDR3 covers 14 residues. The CDR3 bases are TGTGCCAGAAGGAGAGGACAGGGGGCATCACCCCTCCACTTT. It translates to CARRRGQGASPLHF.

This chain joins TRBV2 and TRBJ2-3, with TRBD1 as a possible D gene (5 bases). CDR1 and CDR2 from the germline V gene are SNHLY and FYNNEI. Trimming stripped 7 bases from V and 2 bases from J, with 10 bases between. There are 13 residues in the CDR3. Written as DNA, the CDR3 is TGTGCCAGCAAGAAGGGGAACACAGATACGCAGTATTTT. Amino acids: CASKKGNTDTQYF.

This clone was seen just once. The J gene is TRBJ2-1, the V gene TRBV7-9; D might be TRBD1 (6 bases). V lost 5 bases to trimming and J lost 3 bases, with 11 bases between them. Germline V gives CDR1 SEHNR, CDR2 FQNEAQ (reference sequence). The CDR3 has 14 amino acids. The CDR3 bases are TGTGCCAGCAGCCCCCAGGACAGCTACAATGAGCAGTTCTTC. Residues: CASSPQDSYNEQFF.

J is TRBJ1-1 and V is TRBV14; D gene uncertain. CDR1 is SGHDN and CDR2 is FVKESK in the germline V gene. The length of the CDR3 is 13 residues. V dropped 0 bases and J dropped 6 bases, with 8 bases sitting between them. The CDR3 sequence is CASSQDLGAEAFF. Written as DNA, the CDR3 is TGTGCCAGCAGCCAAGATCTCGGAGCTGAAGCTTTCTTT.

The chain has TRBV28 and TRBJ2-5; D is possibly TRBD1 or TRBD2 (6 bases each). The CDR3 runs 14 residues. Trimming removed 7 bases from V and 3 bases from J, with 15 bases in between. Germline CDR1 MDHEN, CDR2 SYDVKM. CDR3 in DNA: TGTGCCAGCAATACAGGGAGGAGGGAAGAGACCCAGTACTTC. This sequence encodes CASNTGRREETQYF.

The J gene is TRBJ2-2, the V gene TRBV7-2; tentative D call: TRBD2 (6 bases). CDR3 length equals 16 residues. V gave up 1 base and J gave up 3 bases, with 12 bases separating them. Per the germline V gene, CDR1 is SGHTA and CDR2 is FQGNSA. For the CDR3, the DNA is TGTGCCAGCAGCTTAGTGGGCGGGGCGCACACCGGGGAGCTGTTTTTT. Protein product: CASSLVGGAHTGELFF.

The chain's CDR3 is CASSYGPLSYEQYF. As DNA, the CDR3 is TGTGCCAGCAGTTACGGGCCGCTTTCCTACGAGCAGTACTTC. This chain joins TRBV6-2 or TRBV6-3 and TRBJ2-7; no clear D. Trimming pared 2 bases from V and 1 base from J, leaving 9 bases between. The CDR3 extends over 14 amino acids. Germline V gene sequence: CDR1 MNHEY, CDR2 SVGEGT.

The chain couples TRBV4-1 to TRBJ2-7, with D perhaps matching TRBD2 (6 bases). Trimming took 0 bases from V and 4 from J, leaving 7 bases between them. From germline, CDR1 is MGHRA and CDR2 YSYEKL. The CDR3 length is 13 residues. CDR3 coding DNA: TGCGCCAGCAGCCAAGAGGAGGGTTACGAGCAGTACTTC. This codes for CASSQEEGYEQYF.

The V and J genes are TRBV6-5 and TRBJ2-1; D possibly matches TRBD1 or TRBD2 (5 bases each). Germline V CDR1 and CDR2: MNHEY, SVGAGI. The V gene lost 8 bases and the J gene lost 2 bases, with 10 bases spanning the gap. CDR3 length: 13 amino acids. The CDR3 is CASWGSAYNEQFF. For the CDR3, the DNA is TGTGCCAGCTGGGGGAGCGCCTACAATGAGCAGTTCTTC.

J is TRBJ2-1 and V is TRBV28; D may match TRBD1 or TRBD2 (5 bases each). The CDR3 covers 14 residues. V was trimmed by 3 bases and J by 8 bases, leaving 14 bases between them. CDR1 is MDHEN and CDR2 is SYDVKM in the germline V gene. CDR3 sequence: CASSFQWGRDEQFF. CDR3 coding DNA: TGTGCCAGCAGTTTTCAATGGGGACGGGATGAGCAGTTCTTC.

The rearrangement links TRBV3-1 (or the pseudogene TRBV3-2) to TRBJ2-5; 11 bases are a match to TRBD2. J gave up 4 bases and V 2 bases, and 0 bases lay outside the gene matches. The CDR3 is 14 amino acids. Looked up from germline, CDR1 is LGHDT and CDR2 is YNNKEL (reference sequence). CDR3 in amino acids: CASSQTSGRETQYF. Here the CDR3 DNA reads TGTGCCAGCAGCCAAACTAGCGGGAGAGAGACCCAGTACTTC.

J is TRBJ2-7 and V is TRBV2; D is possibly TRBD2 (6 bases). Germline assignment: CDR1 SNHLY and CDR2 FYNNEI. This CDR3 comprises 11 residues. Trimming removed 6 bases at V and 3 bases at J, with 6 bases between. In DNA form, the CDR3 reads TGTGCCAGCAGGGACTACTACGAGCAGTACTTC. As protein: CASRDYYEQYF. Full variable domain (outside the CDR3, taken from reference TRBV2 and TRBJ2-7): EPEVTQTPSHQVTQMGQEVILRCVPISNHLYFYWYRQILGQKVEFLVSFYNNEISEKSEIFDDQFSVERPDGSNFTLKIRSTKLEDSAMYFCASRDYYEQYFGPGTRLTVT.

The chain is built from TRBV23-1 and TRBJ1-2, with TRBD1 as a possible D gene (5 bases). TRBV23-1 is placed among ORFs of uncertain function. Trimming removed 11 bases from V and 8 bases from J, with 12 bases in between. This CDR3 has 10 amino acids. The CDR3 DNA reads as TGCGCCGATTGGGGCGCGGGCTACACCTTC. It is translated as CADWGAGYTF.

The CDR3 sequence: CASSVGAYTEAFF. In nucleotides, the CDR3 is TGTGCCAGCAGCGTAGGCGCTTACACTGAAGCTTTCTTT. The chain uses TRBV9 and TRBJ1-1; no clear D gene. The CDR3 has 13 amino acids. Germline CDR1 and CDR2: SGDLS and YYNGEE. The V end lost 0 bases, the J end lost 3 bases, and 6 bases lay between the germline ends.

The chain is built from TRBV18 and TRBJ2-1, with D possibly TRBD1 on 6 matching bases. V gave up 4 bases and J gave up 8 bases, with 15 bases separating them. The germline V gene encodes CDR1 KGHSH and CDR2 LQKENI. The CDR3 spans 14 residues. CDR3 DNA: TGTGCCAGCTCACTGGTGAACAGGGAAGATGAGCAGTTCTTC. Translating gives CASSLVNREDEQFF.

V is TRBV7-9 and J is TRBJ2-2; D gene unclear. Looked up from germline, CDR1 is SEHNR and CDR2 is FQNEAQ (reference sequence). The CDR3 extends over 13 amino acids. V was shortened by 2 bases and J by 8 bases, with 9 bases between the two germline ends. The CDR3 nucleotides are TGTGCCAGCAGCTTAAGGCCGAGTGGGGAGCTGTTTTTT. Translated: CASSLRPSGELFF.

V is TRBV11-3 and J is TRBJ2-7; TRBD2 is a possible D gene (6 bases). The CDR3 is 16 amino acids. V gave up 5 bases and J gave up 8 bases, with 25 bases separating them. CDR1 is SGHNT and CDR2 is YENEEA in the germline V gene. The CDR3 here is CASSVSGGAYGGKQYF. For the CDR3, the DNA is TGTGCCAGCAGCGTGAGTGGTGGGGCCTACGGGGGTAAGCAGTACTTC.

V and J are TRBV7-2 and TRBJ1-5; perhaps TRBD1 as D (5 bases). The CDR3 consists of 19 residues. Between the trimmed V and J ends, which lost 2 bases and 2 bases, there was a span of 22 bases. The germline V gene has CDR1 SGHTA and CDR2 FQGNSA. CDR3: CASSLFPIRVDLGNQPQHF. Written as DNA, the CDR3 is TGTGCCAGCAGCTTATTTCCTATCAGGGTGGACCTGGGCAATCAGCCCCAGCATTTT. Using reference TRBV7-2 and TRBJ1-5 for the parts outside the CDR3, the full variable domain is GAGVSQSPSNKVTEKGKDVELRCDPISGHTALYWYRQSLGQGLEFLIYFQGNSAPDKSGLPSDRFSAERTGGSVSTLTIQRTQQEDSAVYLCASSLFPIRVDLGNQPQHFGDGTRLSIL.

This rearrangement joins TRBV5-1 to TRBJ1-2, with a tentative D call TRBD1 (5 bases). V lost 0 bases, J lost 7 bases, and 19 bases lay in between. Per germline, CDR1 SGHRS and CDR2 YFSETQ. The CDR3 spans 16 residues. In DNA form, the CDR3 reads TGCGCCAGCAGCTTGGAAGGGGTGACGGCGGGAACTGGCTACACCTTC. Protein product: CASSLEGVTAGTGYTF.

The chain has TRBV5-3 and TRBJ2-1; tentative D call: TRBD2 (5 bases). TRBV5-3 is an open reading frame, and its role is uncertain. V was shortened by 0 bases and J by 7 bases, with 17 bases between the two germline ends. The CDR3 totals 16 residues. The CDR3 protein is CARSLAIRDDGNEQFF. CDR3 nucleotides: TGTGCCAGAAGCTTGGCAATCCGGGATGATGGGAATGAGCAGTTCTTC.